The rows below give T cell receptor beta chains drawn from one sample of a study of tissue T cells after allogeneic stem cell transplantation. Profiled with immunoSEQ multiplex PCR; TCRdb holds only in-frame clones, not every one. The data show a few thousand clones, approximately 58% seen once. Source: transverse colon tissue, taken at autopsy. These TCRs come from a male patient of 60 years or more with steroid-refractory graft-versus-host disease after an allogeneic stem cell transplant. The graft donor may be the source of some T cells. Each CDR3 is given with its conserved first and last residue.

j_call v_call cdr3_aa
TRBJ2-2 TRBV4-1 CASSRDRATGELFF
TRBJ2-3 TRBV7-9 CASSLAVGGSTDTQYF
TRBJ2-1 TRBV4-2 CASSQSDNEQFF
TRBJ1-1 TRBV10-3 CAISNRGENTEAFF
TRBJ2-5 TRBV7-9 CASSLGGNWETQYF
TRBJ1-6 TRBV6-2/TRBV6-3 CASSYTSREGVRYSPLHF
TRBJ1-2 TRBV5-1 CASSLLAGEGYGYTF
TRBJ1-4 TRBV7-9 CASSPLTDEKLFF
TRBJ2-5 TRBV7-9 CAAGGQETQYF
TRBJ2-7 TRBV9 CASSVGGQVFYEQYF